The 18 T cell receptor beta chains below all came from one sample that was sequenced in a study of blood T cell repertoires in COVID-19. Measured with immunoSEQ multiplex PCR; TCRdb has only the in-frame clones, and not every one. The top ten hold approximately 3% of the sample, which has about 160,000 clones, under 90% seen once. Sample: PBMCs or T cells enriched from blood (not recorded which). These receptors were taken from a woman aged 55-70 years who had recovered from COVID-19.

The chain couples TRBV9 to TRBJ1-2, with D perhaps matching TRBD1 (6 bases). The V gene's germline CDR1 is SGDLS and CDR2 YYNGEE. V was trimmed by 1 base and J by 2 bases, leaving 12 bases between them. This CDR3 region has 15 residues. DNA for the CDR3: TGTGCCAGCAGCGTATATAACAGGGCAAACTATGGCTACACCTTC. It specifies CASSVYNRANYGYTF.

This sequence joins TRBV6-1 and TRBJ1-2; 8 bases line up with TRBD1. The CDR3 has 16 amino acids. Unmatched junction bases numbered 11, after V lost 2 bases and J lost 6 bases. The germline CDR1 and CDR2 sequences are MNHNS and SASEGT. The CDR3 loop reads CASSETLGQGEDGYTF. The CDR3 DNA is TGTGCCAGCAGTGAAACCTTAGGACAGGGAGAGGATGGCTACACCTTC.

V and J are TRBV15 and TRBJ1-1; the match to TRBD1 covers 9 bases. The V gene end was trimmed by 3 bases and the J gene end by 0 bases; junction bases not matched to a gene: 2. This CDR3 spans 15 amino acids. Per the germline V gene, CDR1 is LNHNV and CDR2 is YYDKDF (reference sequence). The CDR3 region has the DNA TGTGCCACCAGCAGGGACAGGGGCCTGAACACTGAAGCTTTCTTT. It encodes CATSRDRGLNTEAFF.

This rearrangement joins TRBV6-5 to TRBJ1-2; no clear D. Germline V CDR1 and CDR2: MNHEY, SVGAGI. The CDR3 has 15 amino acids. Trimming removed 5 bases at V and 4 bases at J, with 17 bases between. The CDR3 loop reads CASSRGLSGGYGYTF. CDR3 nucleotides: TGTGCCAGCAGTCGCGGACTGAGCGGAGGCTATGGCTACACCTTC.

As regards this clone: In the same sample, other DNA sequences code for this CDR3. The chain employs TRBV2 and TRBJ1-1, with D maybe TRBD1 (5 bases). The V end lost 4 bases, the J end lost 4 bases, and 7 bases lay between the germline ends. CDR3 length equals 12 residues. Germline assignment: CDR1 SNHLY and CDR2 FYNNEI. CDR3 region: CASSVQGTEAFF. The CDR3 DNA is TGTGCCAGCAGTGTGCAGGGCACTGAAGCTTTCTTT. Looking up the rest from reference TRBV2 and TRBJ1-1 gives the full variable domain: EPEVTQTPSHQVTQMGQEVILRCVPISNHLYFYWYRQILGQKVEFLVSFYNNEISEKSEIFDDQFSVERPDGSNFTLKIRSTKLEDSAMYFCASSVQGTEAFFGQGTRLTVV.

The V gene is TRBV12-3 or TRBV12-4, the J gene TRBJ2-1, with D tentatively TRBD2 (6 bases). This CDR3 is 12 amino acids long. Trimming took 4 bases from V and 8 from J, leaving 9 bases between them. The CDR3, as DNA: TGTGCCAGCAGTTCCGGGGGAGATGAGCAGTTCTTC. Amino acids: CASSSGGDEQFF.

The gene calls are TRBV10-2 and TRBJ1-6; no firm D call. Germline V gene sequence: CDR1 WSHSY, CDR2 SAAADI. Trimming stripped 3 bases from V and 7 bases from J, with 7 bases between. This CDR3 is built from 13 residues. CDR3 sequence (DNA): TGCGCCAGCAGTGATTACCTAAATTCACCCCTCCACTTT. It yields the protein CASSDYLNSPLHF.

The V call is TRBV5-5, the J call TRBJ2-1; weak D call: TRBD1 (5 bases). Per the germline V gene, CDR1 is SGHKS and CDR2 is YYEKEE (reference sequence). CDR3 length: 14 amino acids. V was shortened by 0 bases and J by 8 bases, with 12 bases between the two germline ends. This chain's CDR3 is CASSLGLVRDEQFF. The CDR3 DNA is TGTGCCAGCAGCTTGGGGTTGGTCAGGGATGAGCAGTTCTTC.

This chain joins TRBV29-1 and TRBJ2-1, with TRBD2 matching over 7 bases. V was clipped by 1 base and J by 4 bases; unmatched bases: 10. CDR1 is SQVTM, CDR2 ANQGSEA, per germline. This CDR3 spans 16 amino acids. For the CDR3, the DNA is TGCAGCGTTGAAGTATCCGGGGGGAGGGGTTACAATGAGCAGTTCTTC. Amino acids: CSVEVSGGRGYNEQFF.

The rearrangement uses TRBV15 and TRBJ2-7; possibly TRBD1 for D (6 bases). Germline V lookup: CDR1 LNHNV, CDR2 YYDKDF (reference sequence). V was shortened by 1 base and J by 7 bases, with 14 bases between the two germline ends. The CDR3 is 14 residues long. This chain's CDR3 is CATSRGDRTGEQYF. In DNA, the CDR3 is TGTGCCACCAGCAGAGGCGACAGGACGGGGGAGCAGTACTTC.

The V and J genes are TRBV5-4 and TRBJ1-2; TRBD1 is a possible D gene (5 bases). Trimming cost V 0 bases and J 8 bases, with 14 bases left between them. CDR1 is SGHNT and CDR2 is YYREEE in the germline V gene (reference sequence). CDR3 size: 14 residues. The CDR3 sequence is CASSLGGGVEGYTF. In DNA form, the CDR3 reads TGTGCCAGCAGCTTGGGCGGGGGGGTTGAAGGCTACACCTTC.

The rearrangement uses TRBV4-2 and TRBJ1-2; D is perhaps TRBD1 (5 bases). Germline loops: CDR1 LGHNA, CDR2 YNFKEQ. The CDR3 is made up of 15 amino acids. The V gene lost 0 bases and the J gene lost 4 bases, with 12 bases spanning the gap. Here the CDR3 DNA reads TGTGCCAGCAGCCAAGAGGCGGGGCCCACCTATGGCTACACCTTC. Its protein product is CASSQEAGPTYGYTF.

The chain is built from TRBV3-1 (or the pseudogene TRBV3-2) and TRBJ1-3; D is uncertain. The CDR3 is 16 residues long. Trimming took 3 bases from V and 0 from J, leaving 12 bases between them. The germline gives CDR1 LGHDT, CDR2 YNNKEL (reference sequence). CDR3 coding DNA: TGTGCCAGCAGCCACCGAGGCTCCCGCTCTGGAAACACCATATATTTT. Protein product: CASSHRGSRSGNTIYF.

Only a few counts were recorded for this clone. The J gene is TRBJ1-5, the V gene TRBV29-1, with D unclear. V was pared by 4 bases and J by 5 bases, with 9 bases between. CDR3 length: 12 amino acids. In germline, CDR1 is SQVTM, CDR2 ANQGSEA. The CDR3 DNA is TGCAGCGTTGGGTCCGGAGATCAGCCCCAGCATTTT. Protein product: CSVGSGDQPQHF. Full variable domain (missing parts from reference TRBV29-1 and TRBJ1-5): SAVISQKPSRDICQRGTSLTIQCQVDSQVTMMFWYRQQPGQSLTLIATANQGSEATYESGFVIDKFPISRPNLTFSTLTVSNMSPEDSSIYLCSVGSGDQPQHFGDGTRLSIL.

The rearrangement joins TRBV9 to TRBJ1-1; D perhaps matches TRBD1 (6 bases). Germline V gives CDR1 SGDLS, CDR2 YYNGEE. V lost 4 bases to trimming and J lost 1 base, with 20 bases between them. There are 17 residues in the CDR3. CDR3: CASSSPRGGEANTEAFF. For the CDR3, the DNA is TGTGCCAGCAGCTCTCCTCGGGGGGGCGAGGCGAACACTGAAGCTTTCTTT.

V is TRBV7-2 and J is TRBJ1-1, with D possibly being TRBD1 (5 bases). CDR1 SGHTA and CDR2 FQGNSA come from the germline V gene. The ends were cut back, 1 base at V and 6 bases at J, with 12 bases in the middle. This CDR3 region has 14 residues. CDR3: CASSLVRGEAEAFF. CDR3 bases: TGTGCCAGCAGCTTAGTTAGGGGTGAGGCTGAAGCTTTCTTT.

In its sample, this clone was seen a few times. V is TRBV30 and J is TRBJ1-1; 8 nucleotides align to TRBD1. Germline CDR1 and CDR2: GTSNPN and SVGIG (reference sequence). This CDR3 is 15 amino acids long. Trimming cost V 4 bases and J 1 base; bases outside gene matches: 8. The chain's CDR3 is CAWNTGGGTNTEAFF. CDR3 DNA sequence: TGTGCCTGGAATACAGGGGGAGGAACGAACACTGAAGCTTTCTTT.

J is TRBJ2-4 and V is TRBV4-2, with TRBD2 identical over 11 bases. Germline V CDR1 and CDR2: LGHNA, YNFKEQ. The CDR3 extends over 13 amino acids. V lost 8 bases and J lost 7; bases outside the gene matches: 4. The CDR3 region is CASSTSGVNIQYF. CDR3 in DNA: TGTGCCAGCTCGACTAGCGGGGTGAACATTCAGTACTTC.